These T cell receptor beta chains were read from a single sample in a study of T cells in Graves' hyperthyroidism and ophthalmopathy. TCRdb re-called the multiplex PCR reads with MiXCR, one entry per CDR3 protein. Of fewer than 200,000 distinct CDR3 sequences detected, just under 9.5% appear once; the ten largest clones hold approximately 24%. The material sequenced was blood. Source of these receptors: a woman in her late teens or twenties with Graves' hyperthyroidism that later progressed to Graves' ophthalmopathy. Each CDR3 is given with its conserved first and last residue.

cdr3_length	v_call	j_call	cdr3_aa
13	TRBV5-1	TRBJ2-1	CASRGGQYNEQFF
15	TRBV7-2	TRBJ2-1	CASSSPPATESEQFF
18	TRBV6-2/TRBV6-3	TRBJ2-6	CASTYHRDTHSGANVLTF
15	TRBV20-1	TRBJ1-3	CSARVDTGPGNTIYF
12	TRBV9	TRBJ1-4	CASSASGEKLFF
13	TRBV5-6	TRBJ1-1	CATQQGTGTEAFF
14	TRBV20-1	TRBJ1-5	CSASRRGRFQPQHF
14	TRBV18	TRBJ1-2	CASSPPTRDSGYTF
15	TRBV5-1	TRBJ2-1	CASKVGGRPYNEQFF
16	TRBV7-9	TRBJ1-4	CASSLEKKQGNHELFF
14	TRBV30	TRBJ1-2	CAWSWIAIGYGYTF
13	TRBV20-1	TRBJ2-5	CSAREGSVETQYF
13	TRBV7-2	TRBJ2-2	CASSPSGSGELFF
12	TRBV3-1	TRBJ1-1	CASSQYREQAFF
12	TRBV20-1	TRBJ2-7	CSAGQGLYEQYF
15	TRBV7-9	TRBJ2-5	CASSMTGLKRETQYF
12	TRBV20-1	TRBJ2-5	CSANRGLETQYF
14	TRBV28	TRBJ1-3	CASSFSRVGNTIYF
14	TRBV15	TRBJ1-2	CATSIFEQGYGYTF
13	TRBV2	TRBJ1-1	CASYRQAHTEAFF
12	TRBV13	TRBJ2-7	CASSLGRGEQYF
15	TRBV12-3/TRBV12-4	TRBJ2-6	CASSFGNSGANVLTF
15	TRBV20-1	TRBJ2-7	CSARGLNRGWHEQYF
15	TRBV19	TRBJ1-5	CASSTGRGQSMSQHF
16	TRBV5-1	TRBJ2-5	CASSLGRSGSGETQYF
15	TRBV28	TRBJ2-4	CASSDPGPRVDIQYF
13	TRBV12-5	TRBJ1-5	CASGLETGQPQHF
13	TRBV2	TRBJ2-7	CASSPRDSGEQYF
11	TRBV20-1	TRBJ2-7	CSEIRIYEQYF
16	TRBV28	TRBJ2-7	CASSKTLGGGAYEQYF
11	TRBV3-1	TRBJ2-1	CASSTWNEQFF
14	TRBV28	TRBJ2-3	CASSFEGLTDTQYF
14	TRBV6-1	TRBJ2-6	CASTDMSGANVLTF
13	TRBV5-4	TRBJ2-2	CASSLEVGGELFF
12	TRBV25-1	TRBJ2-5	CASSDRQETQYF
15	TRBV19	TRBJ2-1	CASSSEERESNEQFF
16	TRBV20-1	TRBJ1-6	CSARGDSGGPNSPLHF
15	TRBV6-1	TRBJ2-7	CASSDMSAGTYEQYF
17	TRBV12-3/TRBV12-4	TRBJ2-1	CASSLTEGLESSNEQFF
14	TRBV28	TRBJ1-5	CASSVTGGNQPQHF
13	TRBV30	TRBJ1-6	CAWSTGDNSPLHF
14	TRBV20-1	TRBJ2-5	CSAVPVEYQETQYF
14	TRBV14	TRBJ2-5	CASSQASSRETQYF
17	TRBV9	TRBJ2-2	CASSVEETGLSSGELFF
13	TRBV12-3/TRBV12-4	TRBJ1-5	CASSPTPVQPQHF
13	TRBV12-3/TRBV12-4	TRBJ2-1	CASSFGGGAVLFF
15	TRBV28	TRBJ2-3	CASSSGLASTDTQYF
16	TRBV6-5	TRBJ1-4	CASSYSPTESNEKLFF
14	TRBV6-1	TRBJ1-5	CASSSQGGNQPQHF
16	TRBV7-2	TRBJ1-1	CASSPRSSYMNTEAFF
15	TRBV5-1	TRBJ2-7	CASSQETGGPYEQYF
10	TRBV30	TRBJ2-2	CASTAGELFF
13	TRBV6-5	TRBJ2-3	CASSYSSPDTQYF
13	TRBV30	TRBJ1-5	CAWSVGAAQPQHF
20	TRBV24-1	TRBJ1-4	CATSEPGADRALATNEKLFF
16	TRBV5-5	TRBJ1-2	CASSLDSGQGVYGYTF
15	TRBV14	TRBJ2-5	CASSPLLAFQETQYF
15	TRBV6-1	TRBJ2-3	CASSRTSGGPDTQYF
16	TRBV3-1	TRBJ2-5	CASSQVLAGDQETQYF